This entry concerns a single T cell receptor beta chain. No antigen is known for it. This PCR relied on a set of 60 Vbeta primers and 13 Jbeta primers. Original analysis: An analysis performed later counted roughly 79 million unique TCR beta chains (approximately 10 million of them shared). Clones were read by immunoSEQ multiplex PCR, and TCRdb kept only the in-frame ones, dropping some. V and J calls and clone size are those listed in that table; D and trimming were worked out from the DNA. The sample includes around 260,000 clones, 80% of them seen just once. This sample was taken from a study of cytomegalovirus exposure and HLA in healthy donors. Study-level findings and limits: It is likely that the observed cluster of highly shared sequence variants was a sequencing artifact. A later analysis found TCR association rates differed by HLA locus, highest for DRB1 and lowest for HLA-C.

The CDR3 length is 16 residues. Germline CDR1 reads LGHNA; CDR2 reads YNFKEQ. The V segment lost 0 bases and the J segment 4 bases; nucleotides outside the gene matches: 5. These donors, healthy bone marrow donors, were studied. The TCR originated in a girl aged 2 to 9 in good health and CMV-seronegative. Material: PBMCs. The rearrangement links TRBV4-2 to TRBJ2-2; 7 bases are shared with TRBD1. DNA of the CDR3: TGTGCCAGCAGCCAAGAAAGGGGGCCGGGCACCGGGGAGCTGTTTTTT. Protein product: CASSQERGPGTGELFF.